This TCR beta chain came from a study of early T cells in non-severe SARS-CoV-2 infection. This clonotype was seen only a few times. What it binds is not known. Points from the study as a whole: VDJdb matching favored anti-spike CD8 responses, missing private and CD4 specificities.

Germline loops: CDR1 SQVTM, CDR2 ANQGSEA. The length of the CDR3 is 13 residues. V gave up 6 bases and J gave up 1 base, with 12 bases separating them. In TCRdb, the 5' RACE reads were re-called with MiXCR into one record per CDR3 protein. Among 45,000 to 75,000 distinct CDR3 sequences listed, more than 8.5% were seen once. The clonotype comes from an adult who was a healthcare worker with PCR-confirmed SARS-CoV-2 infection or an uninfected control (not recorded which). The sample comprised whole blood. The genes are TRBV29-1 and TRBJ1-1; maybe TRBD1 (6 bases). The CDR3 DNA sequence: TGCAGCGTAGGCGGACAGAAGAACACTGAAGCTTTCTTT. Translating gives CSVGGQKNTEAFF.